These T cell receptor beta chains were read from a single sample in a study of post-analysis software for immune sequencing data. TCRdb ran MiXCR on the PCR reads and lists one entry per CDR3 protein. The sample lists approximately 730,000 distinct CDR3 sequences; about 27% were seen once. Sequenced: blood. These receptors were obtained from a girl aged 10 to 17 with multiple sclerosis. Each CDR3 is given with its conserved first and last residue. D genes are given only for firm matches. The listing skips clone size in some rows; elsewhere it reads once, few, many or a size class.

>TRBJ1-2|NA|TRBV7-2|once
CASSLVGGTYGYTF
TGTGCCAGCAGCTTAGTGGGGGGGACCTATGGCTACACCTTC
>TRBJ2-3|NA|TRBV20-1|NA
CSASDRGAGLHRFTQYF
TGCAGTGCTAGTGATCGGGGCGCGGGTTTGCACAGATTTACGCAGTATTTT
>TRBJ2-3|NA|TRBV10-3|few
CAISERELDTQYF
TGTGCCATCAGTGAAAGGGAGCTGGATACGCAGTATTTT
>TRBJ2-5|TRBD1|TRBV6-1|few
CASSEVTGVQETQYF
TGTGCCAGCAGTGAGGTAACAGGGGTGCAAGAGACCCAGTACTTC
>TRBJ1-2|TRBD1|TRBV7-9|NA
CASSPGTGPSYGYTF
TGTGCCAGCAGCCCGGGGACAGGGCCGTCCTATGGCTACACCTTC
>TRBJ2-5|TRBD2|TRBV7-8|few
CASSLRRGGRETQYF
TGTGCCAGCAGCTTAAGGCGGGGGGGCAGAGAGACCCAGTACTTC
>TRBJ1-5|NA|TRBV6-6|few
CASMGALGQPQHF
TGTGCCAGCATGGGGGCCCTGGGGCAGCCCCAGCATTTT
>TRBJ2-3|TRBD2|TRBV12-3/TRBV12-4|NA
CASNLAGDSTDTQYF
TGTGCCAGCAATTTAGCGGGGGACAGCACAGATACGCAGTATTTT
>TRBJ2-7|TRBD2|TRBV12-3/TRBV12-4|NA
CASTLSGTSAQYF
TGTGCCAGCACCCTGAGCGGGACCTCAGCCCAGTACTTC
>TRBJ2-7|NA|TRBV10-3|NA
CAISDRPYNEQYF
TGTGCCATCAGCGACCGACCGTACAATGAGCAGTACTTC
>TRBJ1-6|TRBD1|TRBV7-9|NA
CASSSLNRGSPLHF
TGTGCCAGCAGCTCCCTCAACAGGGGTTCACCCCTCCACTTT
>TRBJ1-5|NA|TRBV28|NA
CASSEDGRVSQPQHF
TGTGCCAGCAGCGAGGATGGCAGGGTCTCTCAGCCCCAGCATTTT
>TRBJ1-1|NA|TRBV20-1|NA
CSARDGRATRAFF
TGCAGTGCTAGGGACGGGAGGGCCACCCGGGCTTTCTTT
>TRBJ1-1|NA|TRBV7-8|NA
CASSIRVLGGVNTEAFF
TGTGCCAGCAGCATTAGAGTTCTAGGTGGAGTGAACACTGAAGCTTTCTTT
>TRBJ1-6|NA|TRBV27|NA
CASSLQRFNSPLHF
TGTGCCAGCAGTTTGCAGAGGTTTAATTCACCCCTCCACTTT
>TRBJ2-7|TRBD2|TRBV3-1|few
CASSQEASGSSEQYF
TGTGCCAGCAGCCAAGAAGCTAGCGGGAGTTCCGAGCAGTACTTC
>TRBJ1-2|NA|TRBV27|few
CASSSKGRVYGYTF
TGTGCCAGCAGTTCCAAGGGGCGCGTCTATGGCTACACCTTC
>TRBJ2-7|NA|TRBV6-2/TRBV6-3|few
CASSPERVWTEISYEQYF
TGTGCCAGCAGCCCCGAGCGTGTATGGACGGAAATCTCCTACGAGCAGTACTTC
>TRBJ1-4|TRBD1|TRBV12-3/TRBV12-4|NA
CASGTGTGVTNEKLFF
TGTGCCAGCGGCACCGGGACAGGGGTAACTAATGAAAAACTGTTTTTT
>TRBJ1-1|NA|TRBV29-1|NA
CSVEELGRNTEAFF
TGCAGCGTTGAAGAGCTGGGCAGGAACACTGAAGCTTTCTTT
>TRBJ1-6|NA|TRBV27|NA
CASRTLLGKTALHF
TGTGCCAGCAGGACTCTATTAGGGAAAACAGCCCTCCACTTT
>TRBJ2-7|TRBD2|TRBV5-1|NA
CASSRGGLAGPLGDYEQYF
TGCGCCAGCAGCAGGGGCGGACTAGCGGGACCACTGGGGGACTACGAGCAGTACTTC
>TRBJ2-1|NA|TRBV7-2|NA
CASSNRDPPRDNEQFF
TGTGCCAGCAGCAACCGTGACCCACCCCGAGACAATGAGCAGTTCTTC
>TRBJ2-1|TRBD2|TRBV7-9|NA
CAGGTSGGFYNEQFF
TGTGCCGGAGGGACTAGCGGGGGGTTCTACAATGAGCAGTTCTTC
>TRBJ2-7|TRBD2|TRBV27|NA
CASSLSRDYYEQYF
TGTGCCAGCAGTTTATCCCGGGACTACTACGAGCAGTACTTC
>TRBJ2-1|TRBD1|TRBV4-1|few
CASSQPQGTEQFF
TGCGCCAGCAGCCAACCACAGGGGACTGAGCAGTTCTTC
>TRBJ1-4|NA|TRBV4-1|NA
CASSGVGEKLFF
TGCGCCAGCAGCGGGGTGGGAGAAAAACTGTTTTTT
>TRBJ2-5|TRBD1|TRBV20-1|many
CSAEAQGVRETQYF
TGCAGTGCTGAGGCCCAGGGGGTTCGGGAGACCCAGTACTTC
>TRBJ2-7|TRBD2|TRBV6-2/TRBV6-3|NA
CASSSLAGESYEQYF
TGTGCCAGCAGTTCTCTAGCGGGAGAGTCCTACGAGCAGTACTTC
>TRBJ1-4|NA|TRBV12-3/TRBV12-4|NA
CASTSGATEKLFF
TGTGCCAGCACCTCCGGAGCAACAGAAAAACTGTTTTTT
>TRBJ2-7|NA|TRBV20-1|once
CSFGDRKEAQYF
TGCAGTTTTGGCGACAGGAAAGAGGCCCAGTACTTC
>TRBJ2-1|TRBD2|TRBV29-1|few
CSVRSSGAAYNEQFF
TGCAGCGTGCGATCTAGCGGGGCGGCCTACAATGAGCAGTTCTTC
>TRBJ2-3|NA|TRBV4-1|NA
CASNDVMDRYTDTQYF
TGCGCCAGCAATGACGTGATGGACAGATACACAGATACGCAGTATTTT
>TRBJ1-4|NA|TRBV7-2|NA
CASSLPQGGGEKLFF
TGTGCCAGCAGCTTACCTCAGGGTGGGGGTGAAAAACTGTTTTTT
>TRBJ1-2|NA|TRBV7-9|NA
CASSPASGGTNYGYTF
TGTGCCAGCAGCCCCGCTTCGGGAGGGACTAACTATGGCTACACCTTC
>TRBJ1-2|NA|TRBV7-2|once
CASSRFDSYGYTF
TGTGCCAGCAGCCGATTCGACAGCTATGGCTACACCTTC
>TRBJ2-5|NA|TRBV29-1|many
CSGGTSEETQYF
TGCAGCGGGGGGACTTCGGAAGAGACCCAGTACTTC
>TRBJ1-1|NA|TRBV12-3/TRBV12-4|NA
CASRGSMNTEAFF
TGTGCCAGCAGGGGATCGATGAACACTGAAGCTTTCTTT
>TRBJ1-1|NA|TRBV6-1|NA
CASREGSSLGEAFF
TGTGCCAGCAGAGAGGGCTCCTCCTTGGGTGAAGCTTTCTTT
>TRBJ2-6|TRBD1|TRBV6-5|NA
CASSPRQGLPGANVLTF
TGTGCCAGCAGTCCTCGACAGGGGTTACCTGGGGCCAACGTCCTGACTTTC
>TRBJ1-2|NA|TRBV19|NA
CASSITGREGYTF
TGTGCCAGTAGTATAACCGGCAGGGAAGGCTACACCTTC
>TRBJ1-1|TRBD1|TRBV6-5|NA
CASSYTRTGYTEAFF
TGTGCCAGCAGTTACACCAGGACAGGCTACACTGAAGCTTTCTTT
>TRBJ2-3|TRBD1|TRBV5-4|NA
CASSSGDRGYTDTQYF
TGTGCCAGCAGCTCTGGGGACAGGGGATACACAGATACGCAGTATTTT
>TRBJ2-1|NA|TRBV6-4|many
CASSRGGGNEQFF
TGTGCCAGCTCCCGAGGGGGGGGCAATGAGCAGTTCTTC
>TRBJ2-1|NA|TRBV12-3/TRBV12-4|few
CASSPRGAETYNEQFF
TGTGCCAGCAGTCCAAGGGGGGCAGAAACCTACAATGAGCAGTTCTTC
>TRBJ2-1|TRBD2|TRBV7-2|NA
CASSLNPLAGADNEQFF
TGTGCCAGCAGCCTAAACCCACTAGCGGGAGCCGACAATGAGCAGTTCTTC
>TRBJ2-7|NA|TRBV20-1|once
CSAREFLGTQYHEQYF
TGCAGTGCTAGAGAGTTCCTCGGGACCCAATACCACGAGCAGTACTTC
>TRBJ1-2|NA|TRBV27|NA
CASSPTTGMSYGYTF
TGTGCCAGCAGTCCAACGACAGGAATGAGCTATGGCTACACCTTC
>TRBJ2-5|NA|TRBV7-2|NA
CASSSTVASLYF
TGTGCCAGCAGCTCAACGGTGGCGTCCCTGTACTTC
>TRBJ2-7|TRBD1|TRBV29-1|many
CSVAGTGDYEQYF
TGCAGCGTTGCTGGGACAGGGGACTACGAGCAGTACTTC
>TRBJ2-6|NA|TRBV9|few
CASSVGLALRAGHSGANVLTF
TGTGCCAGCAGCGTAGGTCTAGCTTTACGTGCCGGACATTCTGGGGCCAACGTCCTGACTTTC
>TRBJ2-5|TRBD1|TRBV20-1|few
CSARGLLTGAGQETQYF
TGCAGTGCTAGGGGCCTGTTGACAGGGGCTGGCCAAGAGACCCAGTACTTC
>TRBJ1-5|TRBD1|TRBV29-1|NA
CSARTGDSNQPQHF
TGCAGCGCTCGGACAGGGGACAGCAATCAGCCCCAGCATTTT
>TRBJ2-7|TRBD1|TRBV10-3|NA
CAISDDTRQGHPYEQYF
TGTGCCATCAGCGACGACACTAGACAGGGGCATCCCTACGAGCAGTACTTC
>TRBJ1-2|NA|TRBV7-9|few
CASSPGPSGGYTF
TGTGCCAGCAGCCCAGGGCCTTCGGGTGGCTACACCTTC
>TRBJ2-5|TRBD1|TRBV7-9|NA
CASSSDRELETQYF
TGTGCCAGCAGCTCTGACAGGGAATTGGAGACCCAGTACTTC
>TRBJ2-3|TRBD2|TRBV10-3|NA
CAIRGLAGRADMQYF
TGTGCCATCAGAGGACTAGCGGGAAGGGCAGATATGCAGTATTTT
>TRBJ2-3|TRBD1|TRBV29-1|NA
CNVLNGTDYTQYF
TGCAACGTACTCAATGGGACAGACTATACGCAGTATTTT